The T cell receptor beta chain described here comes from a study of blood T cell repertoires in COVID-19. This clone came up once. J gave up 0 bases and V 3 bases, and 3 bases lay outside the gene matches. Germline V gene data show CDR1 as SGDLS and CDR2 as YYNGEE. The CDR3 loop spans 16 amino acids. The method was immunoSEQ multiplex PCR; TCRdb's version includes in-frame clones alone and lacks a portion of them. The data hold roughly 190,000 clones, with 80% observed a single time. This sequence joins TRBV9 and TRBJ2-7; 13 positions match TRBD2. This clonotype originated in a man between 60 and 75 years old with acute or convalescent COVID-19. Source material: peripheral blood. The CDR3 DNA follows: TGTGCCAGCAGCGCTGGGACTAGCGGGGACTCCTACGAGCAGTACTTC. Translating gives CASSAGTSGDSYEQYF.